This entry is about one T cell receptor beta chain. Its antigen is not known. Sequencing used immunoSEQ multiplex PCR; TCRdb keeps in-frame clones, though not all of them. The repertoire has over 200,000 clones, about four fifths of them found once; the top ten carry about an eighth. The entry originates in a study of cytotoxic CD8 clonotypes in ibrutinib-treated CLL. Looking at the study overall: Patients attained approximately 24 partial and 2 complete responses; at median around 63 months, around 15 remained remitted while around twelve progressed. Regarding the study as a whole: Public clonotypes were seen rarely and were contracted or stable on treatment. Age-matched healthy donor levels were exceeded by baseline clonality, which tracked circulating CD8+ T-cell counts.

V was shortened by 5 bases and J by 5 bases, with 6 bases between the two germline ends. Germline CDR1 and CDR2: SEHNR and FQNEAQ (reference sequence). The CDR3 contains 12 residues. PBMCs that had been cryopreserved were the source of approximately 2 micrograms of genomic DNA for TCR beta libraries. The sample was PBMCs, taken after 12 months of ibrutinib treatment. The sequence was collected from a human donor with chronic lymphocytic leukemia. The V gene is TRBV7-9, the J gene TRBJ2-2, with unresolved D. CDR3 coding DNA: TGTGCCAGCAGCCAACGAACCGGGGAGCTGTTTTTT. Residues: CASSQRTGELFF. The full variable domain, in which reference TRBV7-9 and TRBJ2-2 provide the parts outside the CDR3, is DTGVSQNPRHKITKRGQNVTFRCDPISEHNRLYWYRQTLGQGPEFLTYFQNEAQLEKSRLLSDRFSAERPKGSFSTLEIQRTEQGDSAMYLCASSQRTGELFFGEGSRLTVL.